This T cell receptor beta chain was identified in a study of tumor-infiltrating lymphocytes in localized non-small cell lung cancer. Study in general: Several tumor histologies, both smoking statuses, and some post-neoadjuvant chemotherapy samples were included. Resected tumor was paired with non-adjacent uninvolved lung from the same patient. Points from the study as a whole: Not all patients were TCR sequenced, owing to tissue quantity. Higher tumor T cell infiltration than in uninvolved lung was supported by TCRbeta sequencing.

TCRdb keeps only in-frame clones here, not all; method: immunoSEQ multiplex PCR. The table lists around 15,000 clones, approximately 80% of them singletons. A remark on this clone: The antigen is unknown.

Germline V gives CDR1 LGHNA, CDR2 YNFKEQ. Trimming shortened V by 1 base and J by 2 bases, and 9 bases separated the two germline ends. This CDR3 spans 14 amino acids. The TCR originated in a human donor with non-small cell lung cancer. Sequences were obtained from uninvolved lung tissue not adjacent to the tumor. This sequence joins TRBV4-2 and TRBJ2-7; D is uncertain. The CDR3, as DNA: TGTGCCAGCAGCCAAGTTTCGGACCCCTACGAGCAGTACTTC. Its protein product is CASSQVSDPYEQYF.